Below, 9 T cell receptor beta chains from the same sample are listed, as sequenced in a study of T cells in Graves' hyperthyroidism and ophthalmopathy. Researchers amplified the TCR beta CDR3 regions from RNA transcripts. A set of HTBI primers served as the primers for a first-round RT-PCR of the TCR CDR3. TCRdb reprocessed the multiplex PCR reads with MiXCR, giving one entry per CDR3 protein. The table records roughly 200,000 distinct CDR3 sequences, around 17% of them present only once. The material sequenced was blood. The receptors derive from a man aged 35 to 55 with Graves' hyperthyroidism.

The chain joins TRBV28 to TRBJ1-5; no clear D. The germline V gene encodes CDR1 MDHEN and CDR2 SYDVKM. Trimming cost V 3 bases and J 4 bases, with 13 bases left between them. The CDR3 extends over 15 amino acids. DNA for the CDR3: TGTGCCAGCAGTTTCCCGCAGGCGGAGAATCAGCCCCAGCATTTT. Amino acids: CASSFPQAENQPQHF. The whole variable domain, filled in from reference TRBV28 and TRBJ1-5, reads DVKVTQSSRYLVKRTGEKVFLECVQDMDHENMFWYRQDPGLGLRLIYFSYDVKMKEKGDIPEGYSVSREKKERFSLILESASTNQTSMYLCASSFPQAENQPQHFGDGTRLSIL.

Many counts were recorded for this clonotype. The chain links TRBV7-9 to TRBJ1-1; possibly TRBD1 for D (5 bases). Trimming left V 5 bases short and J 6 bases short, with 16 bases between. The CDR3 runs 14 residues. Per the germline V gene, CDR1 is SEHNR and CDR2 is FQNEAQ (reference sequence). CDR3 amino acids: CASSRTDTAAEAFF. CDR3 sequence (DNA): TGTGCCAGCAGCCGTACGGACACTGCGGCTGAAGCTTTCTTT.

This clonotype was seen at least ten times. The genes are TRBV28 and TRBJ2-5, with D uncertain. The V and J ends lost 5 bases and 5 bases respectively, with 9 bases between them. The CDR3 is made up of 12 amino acids. CDR1 is MDHEN, CDR2 SYDVKM, per germline. The CDR3 loop reads CASSLPRETQYF. CDR3 nucleotides: TGTGCCAGCAGTCTTCCTCGGGAGACCCAGTACTTC. The whole variable domain, remainder taken from reference TRBV28 and TRBJ2-5, is DVKVTQSSRYLVKRTGEKVFLECVQDMDHENMFWYRQDPGLGLRLIYFSYDVKMKEKGDIPEGYSVSREKKERFSLILESASTNQTSMYLCASSLPRETQYFGPGTRLLVL.

This clonotype appeared a few times. A read error may explain this, as a much larger clone is one base away. V usage is TRBV30 and J usage is TRBJ1-5, with unresolved D. The germline V gene encodes CDR1 GTSNPN and CDR2 SVGIG (reference sequence). The CDR3 contains 13 residues. The CDR3 coding sequence is TGTGCCTGGTGTGTACAACGGGATCAGCCCCAGCATTTT. It codes for CAWCVQRDQPQHF.

This clonotype was counted at least ten times. The V gene is TRBV2, the J gene TRBJ2-3; no firm D call. Germline CDR1 and CDR2: SNHLY and FYNNEI. The length of the CDR3 is 11 residues. The V gene lost 8 bases and the J gene lost 6 bases, with 9 bases spanning the gap. CDR3 loop: CASLIGDTQYF. The CDR3 nucleotides read TGTGCCAGCCTCATTGGGGATACGCAGTATTTT.

This clonotype was counted many times. The chain combines TRBV28 with TRBJ1-1, with a weak D call TRBD1 (6 bases). Germline values: CDR1 MDHEN, CDR2 SYDVKM. There are 16 residues in the CDR3. Deletions cut 4 bases from V and 8 bases from J, with 23 bases between. The CDR3 spells CASSSELIIQGREAFF. The CDR3 DNA follows: TGTGCCAGCAGTTCAGAACTTATTATTCAGGGGAGGGAAGCTTTCTTT.

This chain uses TRBV6-6 with TRBJ1-1; TRBD1 matches 10 bases. The germline V gene has CDR1 MNHNY and CDR2 SVGAGI (reference sequence). The CDR3 has 19 amino acids. With V trimmed by 2 bases and J by 1 base, 13 bases remained unmatched. CDR3 sequence reads: CASSYLLPRQGATNTEAFF. For the CDR3, the DNA is TGTGCCAGCAGTTACCTTTTACCTAGACAGGGGGCGACGAACACTGAAGCTTTCTTT.

This rearrangement joins TRBV2 to TRBJ2-2, with D perhaps TRBD1 (6 bases). Trimming cost V 5 bases and J 1 base, with 8 bases left between them. Germline CDR1 reads SNHLY; CDR2 reads FYNNEI. The CDR3 consists of 14 residues. The CDR3 nucleotides are TGTGCCAGCAGTAGACAGGAGAACACCGGGGAGCTGTTTTTT. This encodes CASSRQENTGELFF.

This clonotype appeared many times. The chain has TRBV3-1 and TRBJ2-5; D possibly matches TRBD1 or TRBD2 (5 bases each). In germline, CDR1 is LGHDT, CDR2 YNNKEL (reference sequence). CDR3 size: 15 residues. V was trimmed by 1 base and J by 9 bases, leaving 18 bases between them. This CDR3 reads CASSQVGTPGLAQYF. The CDR3 DNA is TGTGCCAGCAGCCAAGTAGGGACCCCTGGGTTGGCCCAGTACTTC.